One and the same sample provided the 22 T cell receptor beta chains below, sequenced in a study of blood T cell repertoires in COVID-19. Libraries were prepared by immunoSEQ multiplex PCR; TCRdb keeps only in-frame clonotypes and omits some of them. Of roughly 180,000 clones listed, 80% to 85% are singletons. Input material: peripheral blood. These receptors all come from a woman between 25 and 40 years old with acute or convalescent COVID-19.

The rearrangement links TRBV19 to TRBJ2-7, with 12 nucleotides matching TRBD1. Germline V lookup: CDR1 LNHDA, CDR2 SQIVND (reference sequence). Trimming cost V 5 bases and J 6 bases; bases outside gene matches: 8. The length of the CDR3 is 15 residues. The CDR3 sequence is CASSPGTGGLTEQYF. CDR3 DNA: TGTGCCAGTAGTCCAGGGACAGGGGGCCTTACCGAGCAGTACTTC.

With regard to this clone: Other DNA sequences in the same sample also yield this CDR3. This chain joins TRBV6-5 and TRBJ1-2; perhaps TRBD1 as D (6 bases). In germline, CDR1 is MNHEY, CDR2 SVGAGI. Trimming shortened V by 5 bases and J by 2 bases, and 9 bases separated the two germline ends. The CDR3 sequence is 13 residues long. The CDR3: CASSPTGNYGYTF. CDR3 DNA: TGTGCCAGCAGTCCAACAGGGAACTATGGCTACACCTTC.

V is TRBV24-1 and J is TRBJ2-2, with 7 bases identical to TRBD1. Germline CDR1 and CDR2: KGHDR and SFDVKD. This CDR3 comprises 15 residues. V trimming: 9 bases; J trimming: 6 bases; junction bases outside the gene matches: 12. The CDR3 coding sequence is TGTGCCACCGCTCAACCGGGACAGAGATCCGGGGAGCTGTTTTTT. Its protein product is CATAQPGQRSGELFF.

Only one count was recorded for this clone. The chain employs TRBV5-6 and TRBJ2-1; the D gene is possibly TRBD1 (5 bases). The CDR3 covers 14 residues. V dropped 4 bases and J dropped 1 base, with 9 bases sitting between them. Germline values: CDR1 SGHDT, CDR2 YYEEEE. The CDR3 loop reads CASSPAGSYNEQFF. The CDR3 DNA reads TGTGCCAGCAGCCCAGCAGGGTCCTACAATGAGCAGTTCTTC.

CDR3 in amino acids: CASSPDRVGEQYF. CDR3 nucleotide sequence: TGTGCCAGCAGCCCTGACAGGGTCGGGGAGCAGTACTTC. This chain connects TRBV7-2 to TRBJ2-7; 7 bases are a match to TRBD1. This CDR3 comprises 13 residues. V was clipped by 5 bases and J by 7 bases; unmatched bases: 8. Germline V gene lookup returns CDR1 SGHTA and CDR2 FQGNSA.

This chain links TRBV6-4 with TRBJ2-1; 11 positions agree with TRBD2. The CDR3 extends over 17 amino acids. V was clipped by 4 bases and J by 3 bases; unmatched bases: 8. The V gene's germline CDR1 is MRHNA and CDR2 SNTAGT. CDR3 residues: CASSGGTSGRDYNEQFF. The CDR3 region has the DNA TGTGCCAGCAGTGGGGGGACTAGCGGCCGTGACTACAATGAGCAGTTCTTC.

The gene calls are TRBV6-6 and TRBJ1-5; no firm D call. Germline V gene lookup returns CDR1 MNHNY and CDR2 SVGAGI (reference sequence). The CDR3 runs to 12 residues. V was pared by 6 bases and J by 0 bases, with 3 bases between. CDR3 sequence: CASRYSNQPQHF. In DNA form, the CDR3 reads TGTGCCAGCAGGTATAGCAATCAGCCCCAGCATTTT.

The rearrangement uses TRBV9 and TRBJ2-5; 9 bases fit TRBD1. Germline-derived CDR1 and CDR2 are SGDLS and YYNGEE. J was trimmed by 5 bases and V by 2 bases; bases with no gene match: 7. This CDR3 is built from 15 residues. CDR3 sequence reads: CASSVGTGKVETQYF. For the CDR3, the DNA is TGTGCCAGCAGCGTGGGGACAGGGAAAGTTGAGACCCAGTACTTC.

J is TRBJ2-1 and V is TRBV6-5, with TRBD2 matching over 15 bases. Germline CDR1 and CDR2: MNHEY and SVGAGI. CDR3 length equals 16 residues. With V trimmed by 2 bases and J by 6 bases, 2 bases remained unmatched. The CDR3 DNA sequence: TGTGCCAGCAGTTACCGGACTAGCGGGAGGGTCAATGAGCAGTTCTTC. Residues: CASSYRTSGRVNEQFF.

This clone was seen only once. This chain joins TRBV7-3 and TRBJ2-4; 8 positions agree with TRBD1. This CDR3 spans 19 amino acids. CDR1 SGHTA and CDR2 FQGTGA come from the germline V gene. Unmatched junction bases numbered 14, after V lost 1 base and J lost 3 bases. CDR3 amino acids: CASSLKVGTGLFGKNIQYF. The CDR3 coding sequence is TGTGCCAGCAGCTTAAAAGTTGGGACAGGCCTCTTTGGCAAAAACATTCAGTACTTC.

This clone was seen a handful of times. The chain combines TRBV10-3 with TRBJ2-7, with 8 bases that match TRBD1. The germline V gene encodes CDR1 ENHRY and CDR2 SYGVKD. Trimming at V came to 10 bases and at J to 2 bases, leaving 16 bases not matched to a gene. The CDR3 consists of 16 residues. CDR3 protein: CATKPGTGTGTYEQYF. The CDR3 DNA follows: TGTGCCACCAAACCTGGAACCGGGACAGGAACCTACGAGCAGTACTTC.

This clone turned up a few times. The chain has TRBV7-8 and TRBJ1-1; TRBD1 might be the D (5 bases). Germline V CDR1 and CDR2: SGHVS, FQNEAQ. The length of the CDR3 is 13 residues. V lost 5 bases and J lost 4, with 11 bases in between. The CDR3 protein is CASSRTGGTEAFF. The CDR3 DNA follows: TGTGCCAGCAGCAGGACGGGGGGCACTGAAGCTTTCTTT. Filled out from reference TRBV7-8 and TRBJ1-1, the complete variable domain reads GAGVSQSPRYKVAKRGQDVALRCDPISGHVSLFWYQQALGQGPEFLTYFQNEAQLDKSGLPSDRFFAERPEGSVSTLKIQRTQQEDSAVYLCASSRTGGTEAFFGQGTRLTVV.

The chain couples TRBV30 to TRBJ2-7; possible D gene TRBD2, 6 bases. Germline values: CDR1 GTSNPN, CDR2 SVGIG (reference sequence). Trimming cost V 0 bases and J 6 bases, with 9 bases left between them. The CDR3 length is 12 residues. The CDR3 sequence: CAWSVGGFEQYF. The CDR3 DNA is TGTGCCTGGAGTGTGGGGGGATTCGAGCAGTACTTC. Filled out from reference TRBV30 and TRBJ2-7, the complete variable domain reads SQTIHQWPATLVQPVGSPLSLECTVEGTSNPNLYWYRQAAGRGLQLLFYSVGIGQISSEVPQNLSASRPQDRQFILSSKKLLLSDSGFYLCAWSVGGFEQYFGPGTRLTVT.

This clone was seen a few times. Written as DNA, the CDR3 is TGTGCCAGCAGCCCCGGGACAGGGAGTAAGATTAACTATGGCTACACCTTC. Its protein is CASSPGTGSKINYGYTF. This rearrangement joins TRBV5-6 to TRBJ1-2; TRBD1 agrees at 9 bases. Trimming took 4 bases from V and 1 from J; bases not matched to a gene: 11. Looked up from germline, CDR1 is SGHDT and CDR2 is YYEEEE. CDR3 length: 17 amino acids.

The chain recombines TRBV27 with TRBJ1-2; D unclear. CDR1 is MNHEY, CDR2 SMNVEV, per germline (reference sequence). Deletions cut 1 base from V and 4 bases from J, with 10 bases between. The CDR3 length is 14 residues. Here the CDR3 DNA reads TGTGCCAGCAGTTTATACCCAGGCCTCTATGGCTACACCTTC. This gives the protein CASSLYPGLYGYTF.

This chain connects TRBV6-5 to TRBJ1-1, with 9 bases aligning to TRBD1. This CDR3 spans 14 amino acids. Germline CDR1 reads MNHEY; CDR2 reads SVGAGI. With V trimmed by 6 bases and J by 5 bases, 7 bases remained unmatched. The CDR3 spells CASRPPGQGTEAFF. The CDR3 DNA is TGTGCCAGCAGGCCCCCGGGACAGGGAACTGAAGCTTTCTTT.

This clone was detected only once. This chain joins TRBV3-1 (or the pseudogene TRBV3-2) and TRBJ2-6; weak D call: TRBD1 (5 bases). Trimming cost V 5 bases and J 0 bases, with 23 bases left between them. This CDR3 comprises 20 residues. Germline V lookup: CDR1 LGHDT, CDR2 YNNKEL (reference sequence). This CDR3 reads CASSDSLRGWSGSGANVLTF. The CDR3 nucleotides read TGTGCCAGCAGCGACTCCTTAAGGGGCTGGTCGGGCTCTGGGGCCAACGTCCTGACTTTC.

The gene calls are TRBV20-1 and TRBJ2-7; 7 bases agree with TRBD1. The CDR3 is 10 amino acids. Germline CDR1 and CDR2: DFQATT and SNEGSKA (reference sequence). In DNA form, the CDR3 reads TGCAGCGCCAGGGGGTACGAGCAGTACTTC. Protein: CSARGYEQYF.

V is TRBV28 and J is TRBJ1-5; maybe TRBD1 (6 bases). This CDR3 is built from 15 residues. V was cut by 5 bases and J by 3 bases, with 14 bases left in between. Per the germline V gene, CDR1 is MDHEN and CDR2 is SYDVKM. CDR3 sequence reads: CASSLFPGDNQPQHF. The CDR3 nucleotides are TGTGCCAGCAGTCTCTTTCCAGGGGACAATCAGCCCCAGCATTTT.

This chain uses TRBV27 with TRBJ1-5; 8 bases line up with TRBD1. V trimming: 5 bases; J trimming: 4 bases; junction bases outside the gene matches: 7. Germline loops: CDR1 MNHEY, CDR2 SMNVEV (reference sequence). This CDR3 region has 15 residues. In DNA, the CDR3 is TGTGCCAGCAGTGACGTTGACAGGGGAAATCAGCCCCAGCATTTT. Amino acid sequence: CASSDVDRGNQPQHF.

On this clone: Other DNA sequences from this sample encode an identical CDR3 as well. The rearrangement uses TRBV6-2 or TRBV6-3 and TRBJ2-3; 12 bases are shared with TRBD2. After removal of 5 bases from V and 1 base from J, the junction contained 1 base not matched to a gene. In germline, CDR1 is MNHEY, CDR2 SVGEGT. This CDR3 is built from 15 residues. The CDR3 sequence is CASSRLAGGTDTQYF. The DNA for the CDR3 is TGTGCCAGCAGTCGACTAGCGGGGGGCACAGATACGCAGTATTTT.

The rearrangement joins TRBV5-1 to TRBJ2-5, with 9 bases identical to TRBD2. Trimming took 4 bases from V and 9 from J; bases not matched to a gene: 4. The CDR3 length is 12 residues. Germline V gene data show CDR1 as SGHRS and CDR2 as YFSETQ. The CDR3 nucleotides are TGCGCCAGCAGCCCGGGGACTAGCTCCCAGTACTTC. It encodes CASSPGTSSQYF.